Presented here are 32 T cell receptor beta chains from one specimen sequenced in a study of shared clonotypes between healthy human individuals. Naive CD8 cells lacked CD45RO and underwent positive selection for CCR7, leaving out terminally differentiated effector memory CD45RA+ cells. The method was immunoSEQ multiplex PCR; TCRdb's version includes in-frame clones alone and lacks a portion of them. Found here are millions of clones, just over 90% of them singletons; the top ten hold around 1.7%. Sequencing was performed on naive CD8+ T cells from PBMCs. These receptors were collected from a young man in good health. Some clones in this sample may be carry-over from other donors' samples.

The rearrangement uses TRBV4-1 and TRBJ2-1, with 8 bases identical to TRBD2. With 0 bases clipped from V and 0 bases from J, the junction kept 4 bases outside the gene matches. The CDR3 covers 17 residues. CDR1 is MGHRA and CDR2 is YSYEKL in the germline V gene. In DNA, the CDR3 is TGCGCCAGCAGCCAAGAAGTCAGCGGGAGCTCCTACAATGAGCAGTTCTTC. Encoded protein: CASSQEVSGSSYNEQFF.

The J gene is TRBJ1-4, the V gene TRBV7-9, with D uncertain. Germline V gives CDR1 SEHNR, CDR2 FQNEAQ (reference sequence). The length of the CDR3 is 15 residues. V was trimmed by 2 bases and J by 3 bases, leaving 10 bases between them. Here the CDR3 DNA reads TGTGCCAGCAGCTTATTACTCTCTGCTAATGAAAAACTGTTTTTT. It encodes CASSLLLSANEKLFF.

The CDR3 coding sequence is TGTGCCAGCAGCCCCCTAGCGACATCCTCGGATACGCAGTATTTT. It is translated as CASSPLATSSDTQYF. This chain connects TRBV7-6 to TRBJ2-3, with a weak D call TRBD2 (6 bases). The CDR3 runs 15 residues. Trimming left V 5 bases short and J 6 bases short, with 18 bases between. Germline values: CDR1 SGHVS, CDR2 FNYEAQ.

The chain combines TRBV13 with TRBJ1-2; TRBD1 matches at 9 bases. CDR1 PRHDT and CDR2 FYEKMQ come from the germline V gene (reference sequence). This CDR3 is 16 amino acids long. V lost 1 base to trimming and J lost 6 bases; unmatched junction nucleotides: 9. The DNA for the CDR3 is TGTGCCAGCAGCTTAGAACCGGGACAGGGAGAGGATGGCTACACCTTC. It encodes CASSLEPGQGEDGYTF.

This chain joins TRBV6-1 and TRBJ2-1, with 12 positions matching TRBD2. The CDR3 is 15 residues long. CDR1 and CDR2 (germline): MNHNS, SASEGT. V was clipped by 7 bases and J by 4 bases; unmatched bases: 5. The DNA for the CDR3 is TGTGCCAGCACCCCGACTAGCGGGAGATACAATGAGCAGTTCTTC. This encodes CASTPTSGRYNEQFF.

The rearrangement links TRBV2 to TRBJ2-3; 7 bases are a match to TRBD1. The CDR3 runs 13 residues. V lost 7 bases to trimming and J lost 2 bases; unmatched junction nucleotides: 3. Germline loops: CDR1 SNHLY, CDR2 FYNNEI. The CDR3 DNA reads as TGTGCCAGCATGGGGACAGACACAGATACGCAGTATTTT. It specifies CASMGTDTDTQYF.

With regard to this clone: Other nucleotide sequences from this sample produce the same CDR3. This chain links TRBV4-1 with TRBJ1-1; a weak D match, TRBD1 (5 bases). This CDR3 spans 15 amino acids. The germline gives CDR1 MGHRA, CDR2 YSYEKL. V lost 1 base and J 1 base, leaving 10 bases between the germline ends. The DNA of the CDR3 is TGCGCCAGCAGCCAAGTGGCAGGGCAGAACACTGAAGCTTTCTTT. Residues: CASSQVAGQNTEAFF.

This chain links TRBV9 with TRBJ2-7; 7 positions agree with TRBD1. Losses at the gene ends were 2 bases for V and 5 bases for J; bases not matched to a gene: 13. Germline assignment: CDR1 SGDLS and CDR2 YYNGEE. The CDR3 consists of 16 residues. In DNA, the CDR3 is TGTGCCAGCAGCGTGGGACGGGACAGTCGAACACACGAGCAGTACTTC. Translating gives CASSVGRDSRTHEQYF.

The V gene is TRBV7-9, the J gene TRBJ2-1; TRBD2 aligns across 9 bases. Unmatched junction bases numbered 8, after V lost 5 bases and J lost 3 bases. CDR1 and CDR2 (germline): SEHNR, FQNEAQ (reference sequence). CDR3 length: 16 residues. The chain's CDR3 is CASSVNSGGHYNEQFF. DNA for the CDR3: TGTGCCAGCAGCGTCAATAGCGGGGGTCACTACAATGAGCAGTTCTTC. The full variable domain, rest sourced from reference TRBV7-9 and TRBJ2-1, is DTGVSQNPRHKITKRGQNVTFRCDPISEHNRLYWYRQTLGQGPEFLTYFQNEAQLEKSRLLSDRFSAERPKGSFSTLEIQRTEQGDSAMYLCASSVNSGGHYNEQFFGPGTRLTVL.

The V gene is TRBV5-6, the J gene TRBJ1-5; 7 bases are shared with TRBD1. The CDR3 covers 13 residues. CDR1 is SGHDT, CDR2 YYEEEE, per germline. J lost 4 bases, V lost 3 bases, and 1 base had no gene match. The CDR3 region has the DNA TGTGCCAGCAGCTGGGACAGAAATCAGCCCCAGCATTTT. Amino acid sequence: CASSWDRNQPQHF.

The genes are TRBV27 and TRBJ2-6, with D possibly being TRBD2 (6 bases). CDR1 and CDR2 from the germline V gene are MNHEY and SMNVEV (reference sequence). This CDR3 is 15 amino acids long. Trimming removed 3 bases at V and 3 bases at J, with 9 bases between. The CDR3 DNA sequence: TGTGCCAGCAGTTTTGCGGGAAATGGGGCCAACGTCCTGACTTTC. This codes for CASSFAGNGANVLTF.

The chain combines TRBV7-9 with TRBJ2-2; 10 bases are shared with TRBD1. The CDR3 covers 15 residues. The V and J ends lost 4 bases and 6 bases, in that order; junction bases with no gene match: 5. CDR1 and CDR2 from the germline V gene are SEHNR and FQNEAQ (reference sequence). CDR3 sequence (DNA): TGTGCCAGCAGCTCCACCGGGACAGGGGCCGGGGAGCTGTTTTTT. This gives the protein CASSSTGTGAGELFF.

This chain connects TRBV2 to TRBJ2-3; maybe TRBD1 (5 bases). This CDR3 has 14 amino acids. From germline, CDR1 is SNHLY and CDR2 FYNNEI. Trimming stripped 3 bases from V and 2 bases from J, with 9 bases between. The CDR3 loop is CASSDGRVTDTQYF. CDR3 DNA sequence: TGTGCCAGCAGTGACGGCAGGGTCACAGATACGCAGTATTTT.

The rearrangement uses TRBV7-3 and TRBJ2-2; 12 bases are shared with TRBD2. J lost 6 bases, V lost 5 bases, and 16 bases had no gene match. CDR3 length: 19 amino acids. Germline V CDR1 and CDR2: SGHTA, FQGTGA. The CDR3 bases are TGTGCCAGCAGCCCCACCCCCCTAGCGGGAGGGCCTAGGGCCGGGGAGCTGTTTTTT. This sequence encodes CASSPTPLAGGPRAGELFF. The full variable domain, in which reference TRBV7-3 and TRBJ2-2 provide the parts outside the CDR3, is GAGVSQTPSNKVTEKGKYVELRCDPISGHTALYWYRQSLGQGPEFLIYFQGTGAADDSGLPNDRFFAVRPEGSVSTLKIQRTERGDSAVYLCASSPTPLAGGPRAGELFFGEGSRLTVL.

The CDR3 sequence: CASSSRLTSYNEQFF. CDR3 DNA: TGTGCCAGCAGTTCACGACTTACCTCCTACAATGAGCAGTTCTTC. The V gene is TRBV27, the J gene TRBJ2-1; D is ambiguous. Germline-derived CDR1 and CDR2 are MNHEY and SMNVEV (reference sequence). The CDR3 totals 15 residues. Trimming removed 4 bases from V and 0 bases from J, with 10 bases in between.

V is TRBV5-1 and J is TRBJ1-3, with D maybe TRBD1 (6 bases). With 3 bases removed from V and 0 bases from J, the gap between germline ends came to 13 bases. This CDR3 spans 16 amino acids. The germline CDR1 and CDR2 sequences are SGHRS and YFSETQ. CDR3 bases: TGCGCCAGCAGCTATATGGGGGACATCTCTGGAAACACCATATATTTT. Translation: CASSYMGDISGNTIYF. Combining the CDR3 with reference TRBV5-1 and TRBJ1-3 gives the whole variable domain KAGVTQTPRYLIKTRGQQVTLSCSPISGHRSVSWYQQTPGQGLQFLFEYFSETQRNKGNFPGRFSGRQFSNSRSEMNVSTLELGDSALYLCASSYMGDISGNTIYFGEGSWLTVV.

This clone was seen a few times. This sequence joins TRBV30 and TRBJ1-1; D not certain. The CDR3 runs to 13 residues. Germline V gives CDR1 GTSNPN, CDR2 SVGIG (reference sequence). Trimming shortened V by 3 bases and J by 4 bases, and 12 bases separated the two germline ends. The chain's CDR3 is CAWRLNRVTEAFF. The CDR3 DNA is TGTGCCTGGAGGCTAAATAGGGTCACTGAAGCTTTCTTT.

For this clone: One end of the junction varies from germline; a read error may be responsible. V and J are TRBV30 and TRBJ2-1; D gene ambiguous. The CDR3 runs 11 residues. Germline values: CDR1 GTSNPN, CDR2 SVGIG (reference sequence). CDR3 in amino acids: CARSDGFEQFF. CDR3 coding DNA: TGTGCCCGGAGTGACGGATTTGAGCAGTTCTTC.

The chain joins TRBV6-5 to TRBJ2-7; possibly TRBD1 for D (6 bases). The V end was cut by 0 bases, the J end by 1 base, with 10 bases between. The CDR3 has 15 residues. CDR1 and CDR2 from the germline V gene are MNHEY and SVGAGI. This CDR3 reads CASSYSLDSSYEQYF. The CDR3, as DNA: TGTGCCAGCAGTTACTCGTTGGACAGTTCCTACGAGCAGTACTTC.

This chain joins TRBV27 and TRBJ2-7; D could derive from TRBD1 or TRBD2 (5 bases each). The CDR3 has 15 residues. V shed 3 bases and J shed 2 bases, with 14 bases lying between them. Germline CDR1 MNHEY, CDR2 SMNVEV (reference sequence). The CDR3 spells CASSLGEEFPYEQYF. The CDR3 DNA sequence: TGTGCCAGCAGTTTGGGGGAAGAGTTCCCCTACGAGCAGTACTTC.

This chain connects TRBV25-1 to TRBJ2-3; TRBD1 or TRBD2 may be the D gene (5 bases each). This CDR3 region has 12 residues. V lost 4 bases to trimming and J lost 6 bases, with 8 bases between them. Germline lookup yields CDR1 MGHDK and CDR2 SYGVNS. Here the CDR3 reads CASSGWGDTQYF. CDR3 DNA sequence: TGTGCCAGCAGTGGGTGGGGGGATACGCAGTATTTT.

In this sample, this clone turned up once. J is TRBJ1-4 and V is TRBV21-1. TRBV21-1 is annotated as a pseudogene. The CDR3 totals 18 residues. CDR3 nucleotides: TGTGCCAGCAGCAAAGCTGGGGTAGGGAAGGTGGTTAGAGAAAAACTGTTTTTT. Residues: CASSKAGVGKVVREKLFF.

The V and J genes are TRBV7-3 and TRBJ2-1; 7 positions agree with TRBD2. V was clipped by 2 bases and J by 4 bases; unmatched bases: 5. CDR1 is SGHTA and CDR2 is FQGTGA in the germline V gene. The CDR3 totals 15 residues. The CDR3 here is CASSLVPGGYNEQFF. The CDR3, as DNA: TGTGCCAGCAGCTTAGTCCCGGGGGGATACAATGAGCAGTTCTTC.

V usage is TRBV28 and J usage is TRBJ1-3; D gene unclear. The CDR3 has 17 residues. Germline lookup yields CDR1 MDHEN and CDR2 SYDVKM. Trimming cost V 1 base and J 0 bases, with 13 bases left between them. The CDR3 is CASSLYRAGDSGNTIYF. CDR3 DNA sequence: TGTGCCAGCAGTTTATACCGGGCCGGGGACTCTGGAAACACCATATATTTT.

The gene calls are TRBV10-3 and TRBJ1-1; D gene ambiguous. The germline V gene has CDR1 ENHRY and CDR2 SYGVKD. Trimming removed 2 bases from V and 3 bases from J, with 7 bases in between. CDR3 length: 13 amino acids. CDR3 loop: CAISEGSHTEAFF. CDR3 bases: TGTGCCATCAGTGAGGGGTCGCACACTGAAGCTTTCTTT.

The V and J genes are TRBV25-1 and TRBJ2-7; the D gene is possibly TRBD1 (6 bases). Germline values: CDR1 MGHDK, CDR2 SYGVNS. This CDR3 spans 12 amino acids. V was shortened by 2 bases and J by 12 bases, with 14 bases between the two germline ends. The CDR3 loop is CASSEPGGGLYF. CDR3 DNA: TGTGCCAGCAGTGAACCCGGTGGGGGCCTGTACTTC.

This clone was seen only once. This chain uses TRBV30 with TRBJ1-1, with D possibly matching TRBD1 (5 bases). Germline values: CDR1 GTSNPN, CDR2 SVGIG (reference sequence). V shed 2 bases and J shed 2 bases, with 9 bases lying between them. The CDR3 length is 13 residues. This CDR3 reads CAWSFGGNTEAFF. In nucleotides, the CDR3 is TGTGCCTGGAGTTTTGGGGGAAACACTGAAGCTTTCTTT.

CDR3 nucleotides: TGTGCCAGCAGCTCGGCACAAGCGGGAGAGGACGAGCAGTACTTC. As protein: CASSSAQAGEDEQYF. This sequence joins TRBV7-2 and TRBJ2-7; 8 bases match TRBD2. The CDR3 consists of 15 residues. V lost 4 bases and J lost 5; bases outside the gene matches: 10. Germline-derived CDR1 and CDR2 are SGHTA and FQGNSA.

Here the CDR3 reads CASSEYSYEQYF. The DNA of the CDR3 is TGTGCCAGCAGTGAATACTCCTACGAGCAGTACTTC. The chain couples TRBV6-1 to TRBJ2-7; unclear D gene. V was cut by 2 bases and J by 0 bases, with 2 bases left in between. The CDR3 is made up of 12 amino acids. Germline V gene lookup returns CDR1 MNHNS and CDR2 SASEGT.

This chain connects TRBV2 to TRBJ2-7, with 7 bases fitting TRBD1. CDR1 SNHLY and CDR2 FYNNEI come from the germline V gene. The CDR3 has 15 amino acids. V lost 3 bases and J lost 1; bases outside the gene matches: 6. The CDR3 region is CASSDRDRVSYEQYF. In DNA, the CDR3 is TGTGCCAGCAGTGACCGCGACAGGGTGTCCTACGAGCAGTACTTC.

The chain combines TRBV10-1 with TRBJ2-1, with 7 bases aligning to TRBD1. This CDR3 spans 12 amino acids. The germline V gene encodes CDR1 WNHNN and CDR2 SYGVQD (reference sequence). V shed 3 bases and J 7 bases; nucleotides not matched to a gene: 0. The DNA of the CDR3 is TGCGCCAGCAGTGACAGGGGGAATGAGCAGTTCTTC. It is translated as CASSDRGNEQFF.

The CDR3 bases are TGCGCCACCTCCCTTAGCGCTGACAGCCAAATCGTACGCATCTATGGCTACACCTTC. Its translation is CATSLSADSQIVRIYGYTF. The V gene is TRBV10-2, the J gene TRBJ1-2; D might be TRBD1 (5 bases). V was cut by 10 bases and J by 4 bases, with 34 bases left in between. Germline CDR1 is WSHSY and CDR2 is SAAADI. The CDR3 has 19 residues.